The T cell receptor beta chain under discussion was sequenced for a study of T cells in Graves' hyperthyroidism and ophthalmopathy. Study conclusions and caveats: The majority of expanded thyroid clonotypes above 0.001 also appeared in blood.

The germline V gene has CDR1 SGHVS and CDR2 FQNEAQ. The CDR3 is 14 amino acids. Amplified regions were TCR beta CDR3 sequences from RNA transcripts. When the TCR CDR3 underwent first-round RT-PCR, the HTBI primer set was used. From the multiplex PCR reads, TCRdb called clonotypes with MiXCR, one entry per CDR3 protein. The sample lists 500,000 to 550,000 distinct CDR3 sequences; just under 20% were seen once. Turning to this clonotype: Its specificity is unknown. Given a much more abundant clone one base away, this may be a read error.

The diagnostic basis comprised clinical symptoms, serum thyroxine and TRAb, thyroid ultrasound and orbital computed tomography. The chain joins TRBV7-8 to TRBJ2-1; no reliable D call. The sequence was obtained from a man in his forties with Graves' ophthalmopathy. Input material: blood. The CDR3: CASSGSGLANKQFF. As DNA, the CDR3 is TGTGCCAGCAGCGGCTCAGGCCTCGCCAATAAGCAGTTCTTC. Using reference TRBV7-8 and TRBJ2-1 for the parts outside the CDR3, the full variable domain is GAGVSQSPRYKVAKRGQDVALRCDPISGHVSLFWYQQALGQGPEFLTYFQNEAQLDKSGLPSDRFFAERPEGSVSTLKIQRTQQEDSAVYLCASSGSGLANKQFFGPGTRLTVL.